The source of this TCR beta chain is a study of CD8+ T cells in alopecia areata. Whole-study context: Administration of oral tofacitinib to treated patients was at 5 to 10 mg twice daily.

Regarding the study as a whole: Many expanded lesional clones persisted in scalp and blood during tofacitinib treatment.

TCR sequencing used cDNA made by reverse transcription of extracted RNA. Assay: immunoSEQ multiplex PCR; the TCRdb copy retains only in-frame clones and omits some. This table holds roughly 120,000 clones, 45% to 65% found once. The trim removed 4 bases at V and 2 bases at J, leaving 9 bases unmatched. CDR1 and CDR2 (germline): SGHDT, YYEEEE. This CDR3 has 17 residues. As for this clone: Its antigen is unknown.

Sample treatment: oral pan-JAK inhibitor, 5-10 mg twice daily. The rearrangement links TRBV5-6 to TRBJ2-2; 9 bases map to TRBD1. This clonotype originated in a human donor with alopecia areata. Sequenced material: CD4+ T cells sorted from blood, taken at week 24, from a patient treated with tofacitinib. The CDR3 sequence is CASSQLGQGPNTGELFF. The DNA for the CDR3 is TGTGCCAGCAGCCAATTGGGACAGGGACCTAACACCGGGGAGCTGTTTTTT.